This TCR beta chain was sequenced in a study of T cell responses to AZD1222 COVID-19 vaccine. Profiled with immunoSEQ multiplex PCR; TCRdb holds only in-frame clones, not every one. The top ten clones hold roughly 5.4% of a sample with 130,000 to 150,000 clones, approximately 88% of them seen once. Comment on this clone: What it recognizes is unknown.

Germline CDR1 SGHNT, CDR2 YYREEE (reference sequence). This CDR3 has 14 residues. V gave up 4 bases and J gave up 4 bases, with 9 bases separating them. Study-level points and caveats: Baseline seropositivity characterized only six AZD1222 recipients. The donor group comprised mostly white British people and more females; the analysis possibly underestimated clonal diversity.

This receptor was identified in an adult who received the MenACWY meningococcal vaccine as a control. The rearrangement uses TRBV5-4 and TRBJ2-6, with a possible D match to TRBD1 (6 bases). Sequenced here: peripheral blood, sampled 28 days after the second dose of the MenACWY control vaccine. The CDR3 spells CASSQGSGANVLTF. The DNA for the CDR3 is TGTGCCAGCAGCCAGGGGTCCGGGGCCAACGTCCTGACTTTC.